These T cell receptor beta chains were read from a single sample in a study of blood T cell repertoires in COVID-19. Some clones are missing from TCRdb's copy, which holds only in-frame ones; the method was immunoSEQ multiplex PCR. Found here are over 250,000 clones, 70% to 90% of them singletons; the top ten hold 5.3%. Input material: PBMCs or T cells enriched from blood (not recorded which). These receptors all come from a woman in her twenties or thirties who had recovered from COVID-19. Both conserved end residues are part of each CDR3. The D gene is left open where the match is weak. Rows may omit the clone size; those that give it use once, few, many or a size class.

J gene,V gene,clone size,D gene,CDR3 DNA,CDR3 protein
TRBJ1-5,TRBV2,-,-,TGTGCCAGCGAGGACCGGGACACTTTCAATCAGCCCCAGCATTTT,CASEDRDTFNQPQHF
TRBJ2-1,TRBV19,-,TRBD2,TGTGCCAGTAGTAGGGTCGGCGGGGGGGCCGGAGAAAATGAGCAGTTCTTC,CASSRVGGGAGENEQFF
TRBJ2-7,TRBV28,few,-,TGTGCCAGCGCCCTCCCGGGTACCTACGAGCAGTACTTC,CASALPGTYEQYF
TRBJ1-1,TRBV7-9,few,-,TGTGCCAGCAGCATCTACAGCTCTCCTCAACCGAGCGAAGCTTTCTTT,CASSIYSSPQPSEAFF
TRBJ1-5,TRBV28,-,-,TGTGCCAGCAGTTTTGTAACAGGAGACAATCAGCCCCAGCATTTT,CASSFVTGDNQPQHF
TRBJ2-5,TRBV27,-,TRBD2,TGTGCCAGCAGTCCGAGACTAGCGGGGTACCAAGAGACCCAGTACTTC,CASSPRLAGYQETQYF
TRBJ1-2,TRBV24-1,-,-,TGTGCCACCAGTGTCCCAGGGGAAGGCTACACCTTC,CATSVPGEGYTF
TRBJ1-2,TRBV28,-,TRBD1,TGTGCCAGCAGTTTTGACAGGGGATGGTGGGACTATGGCTACACCTTC,CASSFDRGWWDYGYTF
TRBJ2-1,TRBV19,-,TRBD1,TGTGCCAGTAGTGGGACAGGGGAGGGCGGTAGCGGGGTAAATGAGCAGTTCTTC,CASSGTGEGGSGVNEQFF
TRBJ2-3,TRBV4-2,-,-,TGTGCCAGCAGCCAGGACTATCACACAGATACGCAGTATTTT,CASSQDYHTDTQYF
TRBJ1-5,TRBV6-5,-,TRBD1,TGTGCCAGCAGTCGGGGACAGGTCAATCAGCCCCAGCATTTT,CASSRGQVNQPQHF
TRBJ2-7,TRBV6-2/TRBV6-3,-,TRBD2,TGTGCCAGCAGTTACCGCTATGCGGGAGCCTACGAGCAGTACTTC,CASSYRYAGAYEQYF
TRBJ1-1,TRBV2,-,TRBD1,TGTGCCAGCGGCATAACCCCAGGGGGCCTAGAAAACACTGAAGCTTTCTTT,CASGITPGGLENTEAFF
TRBJ1-3,TRBV5-6,once,TRBD1,TGTGCCAGCAGCTTGGGGGACAGGACCCTACCCGATTCTGGAAACACCATATATTTT,CASSLGDRTLPDSGNTIYF
TRBJ2-3,TRBV30,-,TRBD2,TGTGCCTGGACGGGGGGGCAACCAGATACGCAGTATTTT,CAWTGGQPDTQYF
TRBJ1-5,TRBV18,-,TRBD1,TGTGCCAGCTCATACGGGACAGGCAATCAGCCCCAGCATTTT,CASSYGTGNQPQHF
TRBJ2-1,TRBV9,-,TRBD2,TGTGCCAGCAGCGTCCGACTAGCGGGATACAATGAGCAGTTCTTC,CASSVRLAGYNEQFF
TRBJ1-4,TRBV13,-,-,TGTGCCAGCAGCTTAAATACAGGGTACGGAAAACTGTTTTTT,CASSLNTGYGKLFF
TRBJ1-2,TRBV15,-,-,TGTGCCACCAGCAGAGATCAACAGTTTGGCTACACCTTC,CATSRDQQFGYTF
TRBJ1-6,TRBV4-3,-,-,TGCGCCAGCAGCCAAGGCGGGTACTCCTATAATTCACCCCTCCACTTT,CASSQGGYSYNSPLHF
TRBJ2-1,TRBV11-2,-,TRBD2,TGTGCCAGCAGCTTAGAGAGCCGTTCGGCGGGGGTGTCCTACAATGAGCAGTTCTTC,CASSLESRSAGVSYNEQFF
TRBJ2-2,TRBV7-9,-,-,TGTGCCAGCAGCCCACTAGCCAGCACCGGGGAGCTGTTTTTT,CASSPLASTGELFF
TRBJ2-5,TRBV19,-,TRBD2,TGTGCCAGTAGTGGACTAGCGGGGGGGCTGGAGACCCAGTACTTC,CASSGLAGGLETQYF
TRBJ1-5,TRBV19,few,-,TGTGCCAGTAGCCGACCTCGAGGGGATGGGGGCTGGAGCAATCAGCCCCAGCATTTT,CASSRPRGDGGWSNQPQHF
TRBJ1-2,TRBV28,-,-,TGTGCCAGCAGTCCCCCCCCGCAGGGCTTAGGTGGCTACACCTTC,CASSPPPQGLGGYTF
TRBJ1-2,TRBV3-1/TRBV3-2,-,-,TGTGCCAGCAGCCTTAATGTCGGTGGCTACACCTTC,CASSLNVGGYTF
TRBJ2-1,TRBV5-1,-,TRBD1,TGCGCCAGCAGCTTGGAGGGACAGGGGGCCTGGGGGCAGTTCTTC,CASSLEGQGAWGQFF
TRBJ1-6,TRBV7-8,-,-,TGTGCCAGCAGGGAAACAGGGTCGTTGGTTTATAATTCACCCCTCCACTTT,CASRETGSLVYNSPLHF
TRBJ1-3,TRBV5-1,-,-,TGCGCCAGCAGCTCCTCAGACAGGGGAAACACCATATATTTT,CASSSSDRGNTIYF
TRBJ1-3,TRBV19,-,-,TGTGCCAGCAGACTGATCTCTGGAAACACCATATATTTT,CASRLISGNTIYF
TRBJ2-1,TRBV5-1,many,-,TGCGCCAGCAGCTTAACAGCTTACAATGAGCAGTTCTTC,CASSLTAYNEQFF
TRBJ1-1,TRBV9,-,TRBD1,TGTGCCAGCAGTGAACAGGGGAAGGAGAACACTGAAGCTTTCTTT,CASSEQGKENTEAFF
TRBJ2-2,TRBV11-1,once,TRBD1,TGTGCCAGCAGCTTCGGGACAGGCCCAACCACCGGGGAGCTGTTTTTT,CASSFGTGPTTGELFF
TRBJ2-7,TRBV12-3/TRBV12-4,-,-,TGTGCCAGCAGTTTTTCTGGGCCCTACGAGCAGTACTTC,CASSFSGPYEQYF
TRBJ2-7,TRBV28,once,-,TGTGCCAGCAGCCCCCCCGGCTCCTACGAGCAGTACTTC,CASSPPGSYEQYF
TRBJ1-2,TRBV13,-,-,TGTGCCAGCAGCCCCTGGAGCAGGGCGGGGGGCTACACCTTC,CASSPWSRAGGYTF
TRBJ2-2,TRBV5-1,-,-,TGCGCCAGCAGCTCGAAAATTGGACAGCTCCCCGGGGAGCTGTTTTTT,CASSSKIGQLPGELFF
TRBJ2-1,TRBV5-4,-,TRBD2,TGTGCCAGCAGCTCCCCCACTAGCGGGGGGATGGATGAGCAGTTCTTC,CASSSPTSGGMDEQFF
TRBJ2-7,TRBV10-3,-,TRBD2,TGTGCCGCCACCGGGACTAGCGACTACGAGCAGTACTTC,CAATGTSDYEQYF
TRBJ2-5,TRBV2,-,-,TGTGCCAGCAGTGGAGGGCCGGGGGAGACCCAGTACTTC,CASSGGPGETQYF
TRBJ1-5,TRBV7-2,-,-,TGTGCCAGCAGCTCTACCAGGCTCAATCAGCCCCAGCATTTT,CASSSTRLNQPQHF
TRBJ1-4,TRBV2,-,-,TGTGCCAGCAGGGCGGGCCGGATAGAAAAACTGTTTTTT,CASRAGRIEKLFF
TRBJ2-1,TRBV5-4,few,-,TGTGCCAGCAGCCGACCCGGCGGTGAGCAGTTCTTC,CASSRPGGEQFF
TRBJ1-3,TRBV28,-,TRBD1,TGTGCCAGCATTCCGGGACAGATCTCTGGAAACACCATATATTTT,CASIPGQISGNTIYF
TRBJ1-2,TRBV4-2,-,-,TGTGCCAGCAGCCAAGATGGGGGCGTCTTGTCTGGCTACACCTTC,CASSQDGGVLSGYTF
TRBJ2-1,TRBV7-2,-,-,TGTGCCAGCAGCTCCCGGACTCCAAACAATGAGCAGTTCTTC,CASSSRTPNNEQFF
TRBJ2-2,TRBV2,-,-,TGTGCCAGCAGTTTGGCGGATCCAAACACCGGGGAGCTGTTTTTT,CASSLADPNTGELFF